This is a list of T cell receptor beta chains from one sample in a study of identifying expanded T cells in peripheral blood. Assay used: immunoSEQ multiplex PCR; TCRdb lists only in-frame clones, some missing. The sample comprises about 100,000 clones, about 87% of which are singletons, and 4.5% to 6.5% rests with the top ten. Sequencing used blood. Receptors were obtained from a person aged 18 to 75 in good health. Both conserved end residues are part of each CDR3. Fields, in order: D gene, J gene, V gene, clone size, CDR3 protein, CDR3 DNA. The D gene is left open where the match is weak. Size values are once, few and many counts, or a class for expanded clones, and some rows have none.

>-|TRBJ1-2|TRBV9|few
CASSVTGDYGYTF
TGTGCCAGCAGCGTTACGGGGGACTATGGCTACACCTTC
>-|TRBJ1-2|TRBV4-2|-
CASSQGDTTNYGYTF
TGTGCCAGCAGCCAAGGGGACACCACTAACTATGGCTACACCTTC
>TRBD2|TRBJ2-4|TRBV19|-
CASSTSGSFGQYF
TGTGCCAGTAGTACTAGCGGGAGTTTCGGGCAGTACTTC
>-|TRBJ1-1|TRBV5-1|-
CASSLVIPQGHRGTEAFF
TGCGCCAGCAGCTTGGTAATCCCGCAGGGGCACCGTGGCACTGAAGCTTTCTTT
>-|TRBJ1-6|TRBV7-9|-
CASSVGVGVPLHF
TGTGCCAGCAGCGTAGGGGTAGGCGTACCCCTCCACTTT
>TRBD2|TRBJ2-2|TRBV19|-
CASRTSSGRAGNTGELFF
TGTGCCAGTAGGACCTCTAGCGGGAGGGCCGGGAACACCGGGGAGCTGTTTTTT
>-|TRBJ2-7|TRBV6-5|-
CASMGSGPYEQYF
TGTGCCAGCATGGGTTCAGGGCCCTACGAGCAGTACTTC
>TRBD1|TRBJ1-1|TRBV18|-
CASSPNPKGAMNTEAFF
TGTGCCAGCTCACCCAATCCGAAGGGGGCCATGAACACTGAAGCTTTCTTT
>-|TRBJ2-5|TRBV14|-
CASSPRDTYGTQYF
TGTGCCAGCAGCCCCCGTGACACCTACGGGACCCAGTACTTC
>-|TRBJ1-3|TRBV9|-
CASSTTPTALHSGNTIYF
TGTGCCAGCAGCACCACACCGACAGCTCTGCACTCTGGAAACACCATATATTTT
>TRBD2|TRBJ2-1|TRBV9|-
CASSSFKRGGYHEQFF
TGTGCCAGCAGCTCCTTCAAGCGGGGGGGCTATCATGAGCAGTTCTTC
>-|TRBJ1-1|TRBV6-6|-
CASSYSYTGGTEAFF
TGTGCCAGCAGTTACTCGTATACGGGGGGGACTGAAGCTTTCTTT
>TRBD2|TRBJ2-1|TRBV6-1|-
CASRSSGRGANEQFF
TGTGCCAGCAGAAGTAGCGGGAGGGGGGCCAATGAGCAGTTCTTC
>TRBD1|TRBJ1-1|TRBV14|few
CASSPGQGRAFF
TGTGCCAGCAGCCCTGGACAGGGAAGGGCTTTCTTT
>-|TRBJ1-2|TRBV2|once
CASSDGVPRVRTF
TGTGCCAGCAGTGATGGGGTCCCTCGGGTGCGGACCTTC
>-|TRBJ2-4|TRBV4-1|-
CASSQGQGLSKNIQYF
TGCGCCAGCAGCCAAGGGCAGGGGCTGTCCAAAAACATTCAGTACTTC
>-|TRBJ2-3|TRBV30|-
CAWSQEYGTDTQYF
TGTGCCTGGAGTCAAGAATATGGCACAGATACGCAGTATTTT
>TRBD1|TRBJ1-2|TRBV2|once
CASLSRDRGTSNYGYTF
TGTGCCAGTCTTAGCCGGGACAGGGGGACCTCTAACTATGGCTACACCTTC
>-|TRBJ1-5|TRBV6-5|-
CASSYSIGVQPQHF
TGTGCCAGCAGTTACTCGATCGGGGTTCAGCCCCAGCATTTT
>-|TRBJ1-2|TRBV29-1|-
CSGAGDYGYTF
TGCAGCGGTGCCGGGGACTATGGCTACACCTTC
>-|TRBJ2-7|TRBV6-6|-
CASRRDIRGSYEQYF
TGTGCCAGCAGGCGGGACATCAGGGGCTCCTACGAGCAGTACTTC
>TRBD1|TRBJ2-2|TRBV6-5|-
CASSALGQGAGELFF
TGTGCCAGCAGTGCCCTGGGACAGGGGGCCGGGGAGCTGTTTTTT
>TRBD1|TRBJ1-2|TRBV7-2|-
CASRKPGTEGYTF
TGTGCCAGCAGGAAACCCGGGACAGAAGGCTACACCTTC
>-|TRBJ2-1|TRBV9|-
CASSPSPEPNEQFF
TGTGCCAGCAGCCCATCCCCGGAGCCCAATGAGCAGTTCTTC
>-|TRBJ2-3|TRBV15|-
CATSRAPITDTQYF
TGTGCCACCAGCAGGGCCCCGATCACAGATACGCAGTATTTT
>-|TRBJ1-1|TRBV6-1|-
CASSEGTENTEAFF
TGTGCCAGCAGTGAAGGGACAGAGAACACTGAAGCTTTCTTT
>TRBD1|TRBJ2-7|TRBV25-1|-
CASSSLGQGTYEQYF
TGTGCCAGCAGTTCCCTGGGACAGGGGACCTACGAGCAGTACTTC
>TRBD1|TRBJ2-7|TRBV4-1|-
CASSQSPPGQEYEQYF
TGCGCCAGCAGCCAAAGCCCCCCGGGACAGGAGTACGAGCAGTACTTC
>-|TRBJ1-2|TRBV6-1|-
CASTPGPDYGYTF
TGTGCCAGCACTCCGGGACCCGACTATGGCTACACCTTC
>-|TRBJ1-5|TRBV7-8|-
CASSFSPNRAPNQPQHF
TGTGCCAGCAGCTTTTCACCCAACAGGGCCCCTAATCAGCCCCAGCATTTT
>-|TRBJ2-7|TRBV9|-
CASSGRDRAGAVAGRAYEQYF
TGTGCCAGCAGCGGACGGGACAGGGCCGGGGCCGTAGCGGGGCGAGCCTACGAGCAGTACTTC
>-|TRBJ2-2|TRBV5-1|once
CASSLAANTGELFF
TGCGCCAGCAGCTTGGCCGCGAACACCGGGGAGCTGTTTTTT
>TRBD1|TRBJ1-1|TRBV19|-
CASSVKGGTGYEAFF
TGTGCCAGTAGTGTGAAGGGTGGGACAGGGTATGAAGCTTTCTTT